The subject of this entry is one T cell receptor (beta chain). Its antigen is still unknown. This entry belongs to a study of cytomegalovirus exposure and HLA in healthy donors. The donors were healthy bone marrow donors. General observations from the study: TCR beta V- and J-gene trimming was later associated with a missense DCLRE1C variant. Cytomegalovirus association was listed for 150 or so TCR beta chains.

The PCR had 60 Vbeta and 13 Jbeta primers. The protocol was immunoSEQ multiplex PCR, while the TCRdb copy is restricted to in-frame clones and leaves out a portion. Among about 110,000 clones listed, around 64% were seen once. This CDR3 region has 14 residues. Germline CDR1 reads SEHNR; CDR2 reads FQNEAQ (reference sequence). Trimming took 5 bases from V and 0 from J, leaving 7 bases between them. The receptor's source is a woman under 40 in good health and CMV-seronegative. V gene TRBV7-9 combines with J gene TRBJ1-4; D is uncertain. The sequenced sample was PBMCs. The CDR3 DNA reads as TGTGCCAGCAGCCCTAGTGCAACTAATGAAAAACTGTTTTTT. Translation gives CASSPSATNEKLFF. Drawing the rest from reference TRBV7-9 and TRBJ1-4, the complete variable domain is DTGVSQNPRHKITKRGQNVTFRCDPISEHNRLYWYRQTLGQGPEFLTYFQNEAQLEKSRLLSDRFSAERPKGSFSTLEIQRTEQGDSAMYLCASSPSATNEKLFFGSGTQLSVL.